The rows below give T cell receptor beta chains drawn from one sample of a study of cytomegalovirus exposure and HLA in healthy donors. Sequencing used immunoSEQ multiplex PCR; TCRdb keeps in-frame clones, though not all of them. This repertoire shows about 190,000 clones, under 80% found once; its top ten account for about 5%. Sequenced: PBMCs. The receptors originated from a man aged 25-45 years in good health and CMV-seropositive. The CDR3 runs from the conserved cysteine through the conserved F or W. D genes are given only for firm matches. Rows may omit the clone size; those that give it use once, few, many or a size class.

D gene	V gene	clone size	J gene	CDR3 DNA	CDR3 protein
TRBD2	TRBV19	.	TRBJ2-3	TGTGCCAGTAGTATAAATAGCGGGGGGGCAGATACGCAGTATTTT	CASSINSGGADTQYF
.	TRBV11-1	few	TRBJ1-4	TGTGCCAGCAGCGAATGGACACTCTCAACTAATGAAAAACTGTTTTTT	CASSEWTLSTNEKLFF
TRBD2	TRBV7-3	.	TRBJ2-1	TGTGCCAGCAGCCCGGGGGGGGGACTAGCGGGAGGTTATGAGCAGTTCTTC	CASSPGGGLAGGYEQFF
.	TRBV11-2	.	TRBJ2-3	TGTGCCAGCAGCTTAGATCGAGATACGCAGTATTTT	CASSLDRDTQYF
TRBD2	TRBV7-2	.	TRBJ2-1	TGTGCCAGCAGCACACCGGGGGGGTACACTGAGCAGTTCTTC	CASSTPGGYTEQFF
.	TRBV7-3	few	TRBJ2-1	TGTGCCAGCAGCTCGGGACTGAACAATGAGCAGTTCTTC	CASSSGLNNEQFF
.	TRBV6-1	.	TRBJ2-7	TGTGCCACGGGGGGGCAGGGGGTCGGCGAGCAGTACTTC	CATGGQGVGEQYF
.	TRBV5-1	once	TRBJ2-7	TGCGCCAGCAGCTTGGACAGGGTCTACGAGCAGTACTTC	CASSLDRVYEQYF
TRBD1	TRBV7-9	.	TRBJ1-5	TGTGCCAGCAGCTCCGGACAGGCCCCCAATCAGCCCCAGCATTTT	CASSSGQAPNQPQHF
TRBD2	TRBV11-1	.	TRBJ2-1	TGTGCCAGCAGCCCTTGGACTAGCGGGAGTGGGGAGCAGTTCTTC	CASSPWTSGSGEQFF
.	TRBV29-1	.	TRBJ2-7	TGCAGCGTTGAAACAGGCCTTTCCTCCTACGAGCAGTACTTC	CSVETGLSSYEQYF
TRBD1	TRBV30	.	TRBJ2-1	TGTGCCTGGAGTGTAGCCCCCCAGGGGGTTGAGCAGTTCTTC	CAWSVAPQGVEQFF
TRBD1	TRBV19	.	TRBJ1-2	TGTGCCTTACGGGACAGGGAACCCTATGGCTACACCTTC	CALRDREPYGYTF
TRBD1	TRBV19	.	TRBJ1-5	TGTGCCAGTAGTAAAAGCCCCCCCGACAGGGGCAATCAGCCCCAGCATTTT	CASSKSPPDRGNQPQHF
TRBD1	TRBV29-1	few	TRBJ2-3	TGCAGCGTCCGCGACAGGGGGTTCGGCACAGATACGCAGTATTTT	CSVRDRGFGTDTQYF
.	TRBV6-5	.	TRBJ1-2	TGTGCCAGCCGGAGTTTTGAGTATGGCTACACCTTC	CASRSFEYGYTF
.	TRBV10-3	.	TRBJ1-2	TGTGCCATCAGTGAGTTGACCGGGGGTAACTATGGCTACACCTTC	CAISELTGGNYGYTF
.	TRBV7-9	.	TRBJ1-1	TGTGCCAGCAGCTTAGGTGGGCAGGGTGGCACTGAAGCTTTCTTT	CASSLGGQGGTEAFF
TRBD2	TRBV27	.	TRBJ2-1	TGTGCCAGCACCCTACCGACTAGCGGGGGCCTCAATGAGCAGTTCTTC	CASTLPTSGGLNEQFF
.	TRBV29-1	.	TRBJ1-1	TGCAGCGCGGGCGGGAGGAACACTGAAGCTTTCTTT	CSAGGRNTEAFF
TRBD1	TRBV23-1	few	TRBJ2-2	TGCGCCATACCTTCGTGGGGACAGGGGGGAGCAGGCACCGGGGAGCTGTTTTTT	CAIPSWGQGGAGTGELFF
TRBD1	TRBV30	.	TRBJ1-2	TGTGCCTGGCGGACAGGGTTAGGCTATGGCTACACCTTC	CAWRTGLGYGYTF
.	TRBV5-6	few	TRBJ2-3	TGTGCCAGCAGTTTGCCGACAGGCGGGTCGGGCACAGATACGCAGTATTTT	CASSLPTGGSGTDTQYF
TRBD1	TRBV7-9	.	TRBJ1-5	TGTGCCAGCAGCTCCGGGACAGGGTCGTATCAGCCCCAGCATTTT	CASSSGTGSYQPQHF
.	TRBV29-1	.	TRBJ2-6	TGCAGCGTTGAATTTCCCCATCGGTTCTCTGGGGCCAACGTCCTGACTTTC	CSVEFPHRFSGANVLTF
TRBD2	TRBV9	.	TRBJ2-5	TGTGCCAGCAGTTATAGCAGCGGGATCCAAGAGACCCAGTACTTC	CASSYSSGIQETQYF
.	TRBV27	.	TRBJ2-2	TGTGCCAGCAGTTTGAGGGTAAACACCGGGGAGCTGTTTTTT	CASSLRVNTGELFF
.	TRBV6-6	.	TRBJ1-1	TGTGCCAGCAGTTATGTGTCGGGAGTCCATTTGGGAGCTTTCTTT	CASSYVSGVHLGAFF
.	TRBV18	once	TRBJ2-2	TGTGCCAGCTCACCAGAGGTTACCGGGGAGCTGTTTTTT	CASSPEVTGELFF
TRBD1	TRBV19	.	TRBJ1-1	TGTGCCAGTAGTAGGACAGGGAACACTGAAGCTTTCTTT	CASSRTGNTEAFF
TRBD2	TRBV10-3	.	TRBJ2-3	TGTGCCATCAGTGGGGGACTAGCGGGGGTTTCAGATACGCAGTATTTT	CAISGGLAGVSDTQYF
TRBD1	TRBV5-6	few	TRBJ1-2	TGTGCCAGCAGCCGAATAGACAGGGGGGGGAACTATGGCTACACCTTC	CASSRIDRGGNYGYTF
.	TRBV2	.	TRBJ1-3	TGTGCCAGCAGCGGTGCAGGATACACCATATATTTT	CASSGAGYTIYF
TRBD1	TRBV7-9	.	TRBJ1-2	TGTGCCAGCAGCTCCGGGACAGGGAACTATGGCTACACCTTC	CASSSGTGNYGYTF
TRBD2	TRBV4-2	few	TRBJ2-3	TGTGCCAGCAGCCAAGTCGGGGGGGGCCAATATACGCAGTATTTT	CASSQVGGGQYTQYF
TRBD1	TRBV9	few	TRBJ2-3	TGTGCCAGCAGCGTAGGGTCGGGACAGGGTAGTCACACAGATACGCAGTATTTT	CASSVGSGQGSHTDTQYF
TRBD1	TRBV4-2	.	TRBJ1-2	TGTGCCAGCAGCCAAGGCGGGACAGGGCCGGTTGGCTACACCTTC	CASSQGGTGPVGYTF
TRBD2	TRBV28	once	TRBJ2-7	TGTGCCAGCAATCTCCCCGGGACTAACTCCTACGAGCAGTACTTC	CASNLPGTNSYEQYF
TRBD1	TRBV5-1	.	TRBJ1-4	TGCGCCAGCAGCGGTAAGGGGGCAGAGGGGGAAAAACTGTTTTTT	CASSGKGAEGEKLFF
TRBD1	TRBV7-2	once	TRBJ2-5	TGTGCCAGCAGCTTAATGACGACAGGGAGAGAGACCCAGTACTTC	CASSLMTTGRETQYF
.	TRBV9	.	TRBJ2-1	TGTGCCAGCAGCGTAGGAAACGGAGGATACAATGAGCAGTTCTTC	CASSVGNGGYNEQFF
.	TRBV7-9	.	TRBJ1-6	TGTGCCAGCAGCGTAGGCGCGTCCTCACCCCTCCACTTT	CASSVGASSPLHF
TRBD1	TRBV27	.	TRBJ1-2	TGTGCCAGCAGTTACGGGACAGCAGATGGCTACACCTTC	CASSYGTADGYTF
TRBD2	TRBV7-2	.	TRBJ2-5	TGTGCCAGCAGCTCCAGCGGGGCCCAAGAGACCCAGTACTTC	CASSSSGAQETQYF
.	TRBV9	.	TRBJ2-1	TGTGCCAGCAGCGAGGGCGGGACGAGCAATGAGCAGTTCTTC	CASSEGGTSNEQFF
.	TRBV19	.	TRBJ1-2	TGTGCCAGTAACGCGGGGGCCGGCTACACCTTC	CASNAGAGYTF
.	TRBV25-1	.	TRBJ2-3	TGTGCCAGCAGTGAAGCCTTGGGGCAGTCGGCGAGCACAGATACGCAGTATTTT	CASSEALGQSASTDTQYF
TRBD1	TRBV11-2	.	TRBJ2-7	TGTGCCAGCAGCTCCGGGACAGGCCCTAGGCTTCATCAGTACTTC	CASSSGTGPRLHQYF
.	TRBV5-4	few	TRBJ2-5	TGTGCCAGCAGCTCCAAACAGGGTGCCCAAGAGACCCAGTACTTC	CASSSKQGAQETQYF
TRBD1	TRBV4-3	.	TRBJ1-2	TGCGCCAGCAGCCAAGATCCGCAGGGGGCTAGGAGCTACACCTTC	CASSQDPQGARSYTF
TRBD2	TRBV7-2	.	TRBJ2-1	TGTGCCAGCAGCTTAGGGTCTAGCGGGGTCCCTGAGCAGTTCTTC	CASSLGSSGVPEQFF
TRBD1	TRBV7-2	.	TRBJ2-7	TGTGCCAGCAGCTCCCTGGGGACAGGGATTGGCGAGCAGTACTTC	CASSSLGTGIGEQYF